The 31 T cell receptor beta chains listed next were all sequenced from one sample in a study of blood T cell repertoires in COVID-19. Profiled with immunoSEQ multiplex PCR; TCRdb holds only in-frame clones, not every one. In the table there are over 250,000 clones, 89% of which are singletons. The material sequenced was PBMCs or T cells enriched from blood (not recorded which). The receptors derive from a woman aged 55-75 years who had recovered from COVID-19.

This clone showed up just once. The chain links TRBV5-5 to TRBJ2-7; the match to TRBD1 covers 8 bases. Trimming cost V 3 bases and J 2 bases; bases outside gene matches: 7. CDR1 and CDR2 from the germline V gene are SGHKS and YYEKEE (reference sequence). This CDR3 is built from 15 residues. CDR3: CASSWTGTLAYEQYF. The CDR3 DNA is TGTGCCAGCAGCTGGACAGGGACACTTGCCTACGAGCAGTACTTC.

The V call is TRBV30, the J call TRBJ2-1; 9 nucleotides agree with TRBD2. V was pared by 1 base and J by 6 bases, with 10 bases of the junction left unmatched. CDR1 GTSNPN and CDR2 SVGIG come from the germline V gene (reference sequence). This CDR3 is built from 16 residues. CDR3 nucleotide sequence: TGTGCCTGGAGTGGTCCGCGGCTAGCGGGGACCAATGAGCAGTTCTTC. It is translated as CAWSGPRLAGTNEQFF.

The V gene is TRBV5-1, the J gene TRBJ2-1, with 8 bases lining up with TRBD2. Germline-derived CDR1 and CDR2 are SGHRS and YFSETQ. The J segment lost 7 bases and the V segment lost 3 bases, leaving 9 bases of the junction unmatched. There are 15 residues in the CDR3. The CDR3 DNA follows: TGCGCCAGCAGCTCTTCAACCGGGACTAGGAATGAGCAGTTCTTC. Translation: CASSSSTGTRNEQFF.

This clone has a single count. This chain joins TRBV7-9 and TRBJ1-6; D gene ambiguous. This CDR3 comprises 12 residues. The germline V gene encodes CDR1 SEHNR and CDR2 FQNEAQ (reference sequence). Trimming took 0 bases from V and 10 from J, leaving 4 bases between them. As DNA, the CDR3 is TGTGCCAGCAGCTTAGCTGTATCACCCCTCCACTTT. Encoded protein: CASSLAVSPLHF.

The chain recombines TRBV5-8 with TRBJ1-2, with D perhaps matching TRBD1 (6 bases). This CDR3 contains 15 residues. The germline V gene encodes CDR1 SGHTS and CDR2 YDEGEE. V lost 0 bases to trimming and J lost 4 bases, with 13 bases between them. In DNA form, the CDR3 reads TGTGCCAGCAGCTTGGTAACAGGGAAGGGCTATGGCTACACCTTC. Protein sequence: CASSLVTGKGYGYTF.

The chain carries TRBV12-3 or TRBV12-4 and TRBJ1-5; D uncertain. Trimming took 3 bases from V and 6 from J, leaving 9 bases between them. This CDR3 comprises 13 residues. CDR3 coding DNA: TGTGCCAGCAGTTTGGCCCCCAGTCAGCCCCAGCATTTT. It specifies CASSLAPSQPQHF.

On this clone: The identical CDR3 is also encoded by other nucleotide sequences in the sample. This sequence joins TRBV28 and TRBJ1-1; D is unclear. The germline V gene encodes CDR1 MDHEN and CDR2 SYDVKM. V lost 2 bases, J lost 8 bases, and 9 bases lay in between. This CDR3 is 12 amino acids long. DNA of the CDR3: TGTGCCAGCAGTTTAACTGGGAGGGAAGCTTTCTTT. Protein product: CASSLTGREAFF.

The J gene is TRBJ2-7, the V gene TRBV10-2, with 9 nucleotides matching TRBD2. The CDR3 spans 14 residues. V was clipped by 6 bases and J by 7 bases; unmatched bases: 10. CDR1 is WSHSY, CDR2 SAAADI, per germline. In DNA form, the CDR3 reads TGCGCCAGCAGGTTCCCCGGGACTAGCTTTGAGCAGTACTTC. Amino acids: CASRFPGTSFEQYF.

This rearrangement joins TRBV3-1 (or the pseudogene TRBV3-2) to TRBJ1-2; TRBD1 might be the D (6 bases). The V and J ends lost 6 bases and 4 bases respectively, with 18 bases between them. The CDR3 runs to 15 residues. Germline loops: CDR1 LGHDT, CDR2 YNNKEL (reference sequence). The CDR3 DNA sequence: TGTGCCAGCAGACGAAGCGGGGGGGCTTCCTATGGCTACACCTTC. This translates into CASRRSGGASYGYTF.

The chain couples TRBV28 to TRBJ1-2, with 7 bases lining up with TRBD1. This CDR3 spans 16 amino acids. Germline V gene sequence: CDR1 MDHEN, CDR2 SYDVKM. V was pared by 2 bases and J by 1 base, with 7 bases of the junction left unmatched. The CDR3 region has the DNA TGTGCCAGCAGTTTAACAGGGGTCGCCCTTAACTATGGCTACACCTTC. Translation: CASSLTGVALNYGYTF.

The rearrangement joins TRBV5-1 to TRBJ1-5; tentatively, D is TRBD1 (5 bases). V lost 1 base to trimming and J lost 5 bases, with 13 bases between them. This CDR3 is 15 amino acids long. Germline V CDR1 and CDR2: SGHRS, YFSETQ. The CDR3 DNA follows: TGCGCCAGCAGCTTGACAGGCTATCAGGATCAGCCCCAGCATTTT. Protein product: CASSLTGYQDQPQHF.

The J gene is TRBJ1-5, the V gene TRBV7-2; D is possibly TRBD1 (6 bases). V lost 5 bases and J lost 4, with 9 bases in between. Germline values: CDR1 SGHTA, CDR2 FQGNSA. The CDR3 contains 13 residues. The CDR3 nucleotides are TGTGCCAGCAGCATTGGACAGAATCAGCCCCAGCATTTT. This gives the protein CASSIGQNQPQHF.

The chain combines TRBV7-6 with TRBJ1-1; maybe TRBD1 (6 bases). The CDR3 is 14 residues long. V gave up 1 base and J gave up 6 bases, with 12 bases separating them. Germline V gives CDR1 SGHVS, CDR2 FNYEAQ. The DNA of the CDR3 is TGTGCCAGCAGCTTAGGCCAGGGGCTTCCTGAAGCTTTCTTT. Protein sequence: CASSLGQGLPEAFF.

CDR3 bases: TGTGCCAGCTCGCCTACCTGGGAGACCCAGTACTTC. This gives the protein CASSPTWETQYF. This chain joins TRBV18 and TRBJ2-5, with unresolved D. Trimming pared 6 bases from V and 5 bases from J, leaving 10 bases between. The CDR3 length is 12 residues. CDR1 and CDR2 from the germline V gene are KGHSH and LQKENI.

The V gene is TRBV23-1, the J gene TRBJ1-5; 12 nucleotides align to TRBD1. TRBV23-1 is filed as an ORF, its function uncertain. V dropped 7 bases and J dropped 4; count of bases not matched to a gene: 5. The CDR3 sequence is 15 residues long. The CDR3 spells CASTWDRGLNQPQHF. DNA of the CDR3: TGCGCCAGCACCTGGGACAGGGGGCTTAATCAGCCCCAGCATTTT.

This chain joins TRBV27 and TRBJ2-7; 7 bases are a match to TRBD2. J lost 6 bases, V lost 0 bases, and 5 bases had no gene match. There are 14 residues in the CDR3. CDR1 is MNHEY, CDR2 SMNVEV, per germline (reference sequence). CDR3: CASSLSGGIGEQYF. CDR3 nucleotide sequence: TGTGCCAGCAGTTTATCGGGGGGGATCGGCGAGCAGTACTTC.

The genes are TRBV15 and TRBJ1-5; a possible D gene is TRBD1 (5 bases). The CDR3 is 14 residues long. Germline V gene data show CDR1 as LNHNV and CDR2 as YYDKDF (reference sequence). V was cut by 0 bases and J by 4 bases, with 7 bases left in between. Here the CDR3 DNA reads TGTGCCACCAGCAGAGATAAGGGGAATCAGCCCCAGCATTTT. It specifies CATSRDKGNQPQHF.

Of note for this clone: The identical CDR3 is also encoded by other nucleotide sequences in the sample. The gene calls are TRBV9 and TRBJ2-3; D not certain. The V gene lost 2 bases and the J gene lost 2 bases, with 3 bases spanning the gap. The CDR3 length is 12 residues. The germline V gene has CDR1 SGDLS and CDR2 YYNGEE. CDR3 bases: TGTGCCAGCAGCGTTAACACAGATACGCAGTATTTT. It codes for CASSVNTDTQYF.

The chain joins TRBV29-1 to TRBJ1-1; D unresolved. This CDR3 spans 13 amino acids. The germline gives CDR1 SQVTM, CDR2 ANQGSEA. CDR3 amino acids: CAGGERLNTEAFF. As DNA, the CDR3 is TGCGCGGGCGGCGAGAGGCTGAACACTGAAGCTTTCTTT.

The chain carries TRBV12-2 and TRBJ2-1; no DNA check was done on the table's D call, TRBD2. TRBV12-2 counts as a pseudogene. The CDR3 is made up of 16 amino acids. The CDR3 coding sequence is TGTGCAAGTCGCCTACGCGGGGGGCCTTGCTACAATGAGCAGTTCTTC. Translation: CASRLRGGPCYNEQFF.

The V call is TRBV20-1, the J call TRBJ1-6; 8 bases are shared with TRBD1. The CDR3 length is 11 residues. The V gene's germline CDR1 is DFQATT and CDR2 SNEGSKA (reference sequence). V dropped 5 bases and J dropped 14; count of bases not matched to a gene: 5. CDR3 bases: TGCAGTGCTTTAACAGGGGGGACCCTCCACTTT. Translated, it gives CSALTGGTLHF.

The chain uses TRBV7-8 and TRBJ2-3, with TRBD1 matching over 8 bases. The germline CDR1 and CDR2 sequences are SGHVS and FQNEAQ. Trimming took 8 bases from V and 2 from J; bases not matched to a gene: 9. The CDR3 covers 15 residues. Here the CDR3 reads CASGRGHTITDTQYF. CDR3 nucleotide sequence: TGTGCCAGCGGCAGGGGGCATACCATCACAGATACGCAGTATTTT.

The V call is TRBV3-1 (or the pseudogene TRBV3-2), the J call TRBJ1-2; perhaps TRBD1 as D (6 bases). V shed 1 base and J shed 7 bases, with 13 bases lying between them. CDR1 and CDR2 from the germline V gene are LGHDT and YNNKEL (reference sequence). CDR3 length equals 14 residues. CDR3 protein: CASSQAAAGAGYTF. Here the CDR3 DNA reads TGTGCCAGCAGCCAAGCTGCAGCGGGGGCTGGCTACACCTTC.

This chain links TRBV5-1 with TRBJ2-6; 7 nucleotides agree with TRBD1. CDR3 length: 18 residues. Germline V lookup: CDR1 SGHRS, CDR2 YFSETQ. With 4 bases clipped from V and 1 base from J, the junction kept 11 bases outside the gene matches. The CDR3 DNA reads as TGCGCCAGCAGCACAGGGACAGTGGGGCGTTCTGGGGCCAACGTCCTGACTTTC. Translation: CASSTGTVGRSGANVLTF.

The chain links TRBV7-2 to TRBJ1-5; possible D gene TRBD1, 5 bases. Trimming pared 5 bases from V and 7 bases from J, leaving 15 bases between. The CDR3 runs to 14 residues. CDR1 SGHTA and CDR2 FQGNSA come from the germline V gene. The CDR3 nucleotides read TGTGCCAGCAGCCCGCCCCAGGGTGGGCAGCCCCAGCATTTT. Encoded protein: CASSPPQGGQPQHF.

The rearrangement joins TRBV24-1 to TRBJ2-1; the match to TRBD2 covers 8 bases. The V gene's germline CDR1 is KGHDR and CDR2 SFDVKD. With 4 bases clipped from V and 3 bases from J, the junction kept 4 bases outside the gene matches. The CDR3 is 15 amino acids. The CDR3 DNA follows: TGTGCCACCAGTGAAAAGGGACTAGACTACAATGAGCAGTTCTTC. Translated, it gives CATSEKGLDYNEQFF.

The V call is TRBV6-5, the J call TRBJ2-7; 7 bases are a match to TRBD1. The junction had 8 bases not matched to a gene; V was cut back by 6 bases and J by 0 bases. Germline lookup yields CDR1 MNHEY and CDR2 SVGAGI. The CDR3 consists of 15 residues. In nucleotides, the CDR3 is TGTGCCAGCAGATACGACAGGGAAAGCTCCTACGAGCAGTACTTC. Encoded protein: CASRYDRESSYEQYF.

The chain recombines TRBV12-5 with TRBJ2-3, with D possibly being TRBD2 (6 bases). The germline V gene encodes CDR1 LGHNT and CDR2 FRNRAP. V was cut by 5 bases and J by 6 bases, with 18 bases left in between. The CDR3 consists of 15 residues. CDR3 loop: CASGDIREIKDTQYF. CDR3 in DNA: TGTGCTAGTGGTGACATTCGGGAGATCAAGGATACGCAGTATTTT.

This clone was picked up a small number of times. This chain joins TRBV5-8 and TRBJ1-1, with D possibly TRBD1 on 6 matching bases. This CDR3 has 13 residues. The ends were cut back, 2 bases at V and 8 bases at J, with 13 bases in the middle. Germline-derived CDR1 and CDR2 are SGHTS and YDEGEE. CDR3 in DNA: TGTGCCAGCAGCTTATTAGGGGGAGGGGAAGCTTTCTTT. Translated: CASSLLGGGEAFF.

This chain uses TRBV6-1 with TRBJ1-1; D is undetermined. The CDR3 is 11 amino acids. Germline CDR1 and CDR2: MNHNS and SASEGT. Trimming left V 3 bases short and J 11 bases short, with 10 bases between. DNA for the CDR3: TGTGCCAGCAGTGATATGGTGAGGGCTTTCTTT. Protein sequence: CASSDMVRAFF.

The chain has TRBV7-3 and TRBJ2-1; TRBD2 might be the D (5 bases). V lost 4 bases and J 6 bases, leaving 10 bases between the germline ends. This CDR3 contains 13 residues. Germline V gene lookup returns CDR1 SGHTA and CDR2 FQGTGA. CDR3 nucleotide sequence: TGTGCCAGCAGCTCCGGACTCTTCAATGAGCAGTTCTTC. Protein product: CASSSGLFNEQFF.